The 13 T cell receptor beta chains reported below all come from one sample, sequenced in a study of PD-L1 blockade in urothelial cancer. Time point given: pretreatment peripheral blood. Only in-frame clones appear in the TCRdb table, and some are missing; sequencing was by immunoSEQ multiplex PCR. The table has approximately 90,000 clones, over 75% seen once; the top ten hold roughly 14%. The sample was PBMCs, taken around atezolizumab (anti-PD-L1) treatment. The receptors originated from a man aged 55 to 69 with urothelial cancer.

The chain has TRBV11-3 and TRBJ1-3; a weak D match, TRBD1 (5 bases). Trimming took off 3 bases at V and 1 base at J, with 10 bases between the two ends. The CDR3 is 15 residues long. Germline CDR1 is SGHNT and CDR2 is YENEEA. The CDR3 spells CASSFTGVSGNTIYF. In DNA, the CDR3 is TGTGCCAGCAGCTTCACAGGCGTTTCTGGAAACACCATATATTTT.

This sequence joins TRBV30 and TRBJ1-5; D not resolved. Trimming took 0 bases from V and 4 from J, leaving 7 bases between them. Germline V lookup: CDR1 GTSNPN, CDR2 SVGIG (reference sequence). The CDR3 spans 13 residues. Here the CDR3 DNA reads TGTGCCTGGAGTGTTGAGGGAAATCAGCCCCAGCATTTT. Its protein is CAWSVEGNQPQHF.

With regard to this clone: One junction end disagrees with the germline gene, perhaps due to a read error. The chain employs TRBV30 and TRBJ2-1; tentative D call: TRBD2 (6 bases). CDR1 is GTSNPN and CDR2 is SVGIG in the germline V gene (reference sequence). CDR3 length: 13 residues. The CDR3 nucleotides read TGTGCCTGGAGTGCCTCCCGGGACTCCTCGGGGATCTTC. Encoded protein: CAWSASRDSSGIF.

The chain links TRBV30 to TRBJ1-1, with 7 bases fitting TRBD1. The CDR3 contains 13 residues. Trimming at V came to 4 bases and at J to 4 bases, leaving 6 bases not matched to a gene. Germline lookup yields CDR1 GTSNPN and CDR2 SVGIG (reference sequence). The CDR3 region is CAWIGGRGTEAFF. The DNA of the CDR3 is TGTGCCTGGATAGGGGGCAGGGGCACTGAAGCTTTCTTT.

The chain couples TRBV19 to TRBJ2-2; the D gene is possibly TRBD1 (6 bases). Trimming stripped 3 bases from V and 7 bases from J, with 15 bases between. Germline CDR1 and CDR2: LNHDA and SQIVND (reference sequence). The CDR3 is made up of 15 amino acids. CDR3 bases: TGTGCCAGTAGTATGGGCAGGGACATCCGCGGGGAGCTGTTTTTT. Its protein is CASSMGRDIRGELFF.

This sequence joins TRBV15 and TRBJ2-2, with a tentative D call TRBD1 (5 bases). The CDR3 is made up of 15 amino acids. The V gene's germline CDR1 is LNHNV and CDR2 YYDKDF (reference sequence). With 4 bases removed from V and 3 bases from J, the gap between germline ends came to 12 bases. CDR3: CATSMDKSYTGELFF. CDR3 sequence (DNA): TGTGCCACCAGCATGGACAAGTCGTACACCGGGGAGCTGTTTTTT.

The chain uses TRBV9 and TRBJ2-7; 9 nucleotides line up with TRBD1. There are 17 residues in the CDR3. The V and J ends lost 2 bases and 2 bases, in that order; junction bases with no gene match: 11. Per germline, CDR1 SGDLS and CDR2 YYNGEE. CDR3 DNA: TGTGCCAGCAGCGTCGGGACAGGGTCAATTTCACCCTACGAGCAGTACTTC. Encoded protein: CASSVGTGSISPYEQYF.

This rearrangement joins TRBV6-5 to TRBJ2-1; 9 bases agree with TRBD2. The CDR3 covers 16 residues. V lost 2 bases to trimming and J lost 5 bases; unmatched junction nucleotides: 7. Germline CDR1 is MNHEY and CDR2 is SVGAGI. DNA for the CDR3: TGTGCCAGCAGTTACGGGGGCGAGCGGGGGGACAATGAGCAGTTCTTC. Encoded protein: CASSYGGERGDNEQFF.

The rearrangement uses TRBV5-1 and TRBJ1-2; D remains ambiguous. Germline V gene lookup returns CDR1 SGHRS and CDR2 YFSETQ. Trimming cost V 1 base and J 4 bases, with 11 bases left between them. The CDR3 consists of 14 residues. The CDR3 sequence is CASSLFEATYGYTF. In DNA form, the CDR3 reads TGCGCCAGCAGCTTGTTCGAGGCGACCTATGGCTACACCTTC. Supplemented by reference TRBV5-1 and TRBJ1-2, the full variable domain reads KAGVTQTPRYLIKTRGQQVTLSCSPISGHRSVSWYQQTPGQGLQFLFEYFSETQRNKGNFPGRFSGRQFSNSRSEMNVSTLELGDSALYLCASSLFEATYGYTFGSGTRLTVV.

The chain is built from TRBV28 and TRBJ1-4; D is unresolved. V lost 6 bases to trimming and J lost 2 bases, with 10 bases between them. The CDR3 extends over 14 amino acids. CDR1 and CDR2 from the germline V gene are MDHEN and SYDVKM. The CDR3 here is CASSPAVTNEKLFF. CDR3 coding DNA: TGTGCCAGCAGCCCCGCAGTTACTAATGAAAAACTGTTTTTT.

This sequence joins TRBV10-3 and TRBJ2-7; possibly TRBD1 for D (6 bases). This CDR3 is built from 15 residues. Trimming pared 6 bases from V and 2 bases from J, leaving 17 bases between. The germline V gene has CDR1 ENHRY and CDR2 SYGVKD. In DNA form, the CDR3 reads TGTGCCATCAGCGACAACAGGGCGATTGCCTACGAGCAGTACTTC. Translation gives CAISDNRAIAYEQYF.

This chain joins TRBV5-1 and TRBJ1-4; 7 nucleotides agree with TRBD1. V lost 3 bases and J lost 7; bases outside the gene matches: 6. The CDR3 is made up of 14 amino acids. Germline CDR1 SGHRS, CDR2 YFSETQ. The CDR3 loop reads CASSSGQAIEKLFF. The CDR3 bases are TGCGCCAGCAGCTCCGGACAGGCGATTGAAAAACTGTTTTTT.

The chain carries TRBV7-9 and TRBJ2-2; 11 nucleotides agree with TRBD1. This CDR3 region has 17 residues. V shed 5 bases and J 6 bases; nucleotides not matched to a gene: 11. CDR1 is SEHNR and CDR2 is FQNEAQ in the germline V gene (reference sequence). The CDR3 nucleotides read TGTGCCAGCAGCGCCTGGACAGGGGGCCTTTTGTCCGGGGAGCTGTTTTTT. Translated: CASSAWTGGLLSGELFF.